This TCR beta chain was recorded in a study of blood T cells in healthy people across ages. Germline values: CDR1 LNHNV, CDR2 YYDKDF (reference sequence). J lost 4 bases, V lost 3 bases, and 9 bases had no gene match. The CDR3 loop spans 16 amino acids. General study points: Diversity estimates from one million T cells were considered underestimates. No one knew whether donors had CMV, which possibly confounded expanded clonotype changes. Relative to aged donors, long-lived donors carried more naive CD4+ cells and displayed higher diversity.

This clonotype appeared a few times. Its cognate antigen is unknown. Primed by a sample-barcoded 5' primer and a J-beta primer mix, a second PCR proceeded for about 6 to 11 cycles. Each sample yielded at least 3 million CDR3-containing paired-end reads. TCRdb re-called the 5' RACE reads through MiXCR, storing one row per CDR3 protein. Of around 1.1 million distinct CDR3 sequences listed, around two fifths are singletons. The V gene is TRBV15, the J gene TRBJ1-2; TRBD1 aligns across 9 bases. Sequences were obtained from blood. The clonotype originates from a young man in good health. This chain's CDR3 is CATSRDRTGVTYGYTF. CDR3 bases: TGTGCCACCAGCAGGGATAGGACAGGGGTAACCTATGGCTACACCTTC.